These 8 T cell receptor beta chains originate from one sample sequenced in a study of blood T cell repertoires in COVID-19. Assay: immunoSEQ multiplex PCR; the TCRdb copy retains only in-frame clones and omits some. There are tens of thousands of clones in the sample; approximately 89% occur only once, and under 45% lies in the top ten. Sequencing input: peripheral blood. These receptor sequences come from a woman aged 55-70 years with COVID-19, enrolled during active disease.

This clone was found a few times. The chain uses TRBV10-3 and TRBJ1-4, with D possibly being TRBD1 (6 bases). This CDR3 contains 16 residues. V gave up 2 bases and J gave up 11 bases, with 21 bases separating them. CDR1 ENHRY and CDR2 SYGVKD come from the germline V gene. The CDR3 DNA reads as TGTGCCATCAGTGAGAAAGGGACAACAGGTTTCAGTAAACTGTTTTTT. Its translation is CAISEKGTTGFSKLFF.

The rearrangement uses TRBV24-1 and TRBJ1-1, with D possibly matching TRBD1 (5 bases). CDR3 length: 12 amino acids. V was pared by 8 bases and J by 7 bases, with 13 bases between. The germline CDR1 and CDR2 sequences are KGHDR and SFDVKD. The CDR3 DNA is TGTGCCACCACTAACATCGGGGGTGAAGCTTTCTTT. It is translated as CATTNIGGEAFF.

This clone has a single count. The J gene is TRBJ2-3, the V gene TRBV24-1; 11 positions agree with TRBD2. Germline CDR1 KGHDR, CDR2 SFDVKD. The V segment lost 5 bases and the J segment 2 bases; nucleotides outside the gene matches: 5. The CDR3 length is 16 residues. The chain's CDR3 is CATSGDSGRVTDTQYF. The CDR3 bases are TGTGCCACCAGTGGGGATAGCGGGAGGGTCACAGATACGCAGTATTTT.

DNA of the CDR3: TGTGCCAGCAGGGGCCAACATATTAATCAGCCCCAGCATTTT. Translating it yields CASRGQHINQPQHF. This chain links TRBV6-5 with TRBJ1-5; D is unresolved. The germline V and J ends were trimmed by 6 bases and 4 bases, with 13 bases remaining between them. The CDR3 covers 14 residues. The germline V gene has CDR1 MNHEY and CDR2 SVGAGI.

The chain links TRBV13 to TRBJ2-1; 10 bases fit TRBD1. Germline values: CDR1 PRHDT, CDR2 FYEKMQ (reference sequence). V was clipped by 5 bases and J by 6 bases; unmatched bases: 16. CDR3 length equals 18 residues. CDR3 region: CASSLSVSGTGAVNEQFF. CDR3 in DNA: TGTGCCAGCAGCCTATCGGTGAGCGGGACAGGGGCCGTCAATGAGCAGTTCTTC.

V gene TRBV28 combines with J gene TRBJ1-1; no clear D gene. Germline CDR1 is MDHEN and CDR2 is SYDVKM. This CDR3 region has 13 residues. The V gene lost 5 bases and the J gene lost 4 bases, with 11 bases spanning the gap. For the CDR3, the DNA is TGTGCCAGCAGTCTGCCCGGGGTCACTGAAGCTTTCTTT. Protein: CASSLPGVTEAFF. The full variable domain, rest sourced from reference TRBV28 and TRBJ1-1, is DVKVTQSSRYLVKRTGEKVFLECVQDMDHENMFWYRQDPGLGLRLIYFSYDVKMKEKGDIPEGYSVSREKKERFSLILESASTNQTSMYLCASSLPGVTEAFFGQGTRLTVV.

The chain uses TRBV18 and TRBJ1-2; D may be TRBD1 (5 bases). The CDR3 loop spans 14 amino acids. V lost 0 bases, J lost 3 bases, and 8 bases lay in between. Germline CDR1 and CDR2: KGHSH and LQKENI. In nucleotides, the CDR3 is TGTGCCAGCTCACCACCTGGGGCAGACTATGGCTACACCTTC. Translation: CASSPPGADYGYTF.

V and J are TRBV11-3 and TRBJ1-4, with 9 bases identical to TRBD1. Trimming at V came to 5 bases and at J to 8 bases, leaving 9 bases not matched to a gene. Per the germline V gene, CDR1 is SGHNT and CDR2 is YENEEA. The CDR3 contains 15 residues. CDR3 amino acids: CASSARDRDGEKLFF. The DNA for the CDR3 is TGTGCCAGCAGCGCAAGGGACAGGGATGGGGAAAAACTGTTTTTT. Full variable domain (remainder filled in from reference TRBV11-3 and TRBJ1-4): EAGVVQSPRYKIIEKKQPVAFWCNPISGHNTLYWYLQNLGQGPELLIRYENEEAVDDSQLPKDRFSAERLKGVDSTLKIQPAELGDSAVYLCASSARDRDGEKLFFGSGTQLSVL.